This record looks at one TCR beta chain sequence and its context. Its antigen is unknown. Within one base of it there is no much larger clone, and no base qualities were kept. The sample's time point label, in plain terms: baseline before oral tofacitinib. From alopecia areata patients, peripheral blood was collected along with lesional scalp punch biopsies. PBMCs were isolated by density centrifugation and stained for CD3, CD4 and CD8, after which CD4+ and CD8+ T cells were sorted on a FACSAria. This sample stems from a study of CD8+ T cells in alopecia areata (dated by TCRdb to the late 2010s). About the investigation overall: The treated patients took part in an open-label pilot trial in which moderate-to-severe alopecia areata was treated with oral tofacitinib at 5 to 10 mg twice daily. Amplification of TCRbeta CDR3 regions was done by immunoSEQ multiplex PCR using 35 Vbeta forward primers and 13 Jbeta reverse primers. Human TCRbeta sequencing covered scalp tissue and sorted CD4+ and CD8+ peripheral blood T cells from patchy and totalis/universalis alopecia areata patients and healthy controls. Tofacitinib was given for 6 to 18 months, followed by 6 months of follow-up off drug to assess delayed response and recurrence. Clonality in the scalp was compared among normal scalp (n=4), patchy alopecia areata scalp (n=8), and alopecia totalis/universalis scalp (n=8). In both human patients and the C3H/HeJ mouse model, the study applied high-throughput TCRbeta sequencing to look at T cell clonal expansion in alopecia areata. The RNA source kit depended on sample type: the PAXgene miRNA kit for fixed scalp, the miRNeasy kit for PBMCs, and the RNeasy kit for mouse skin. Tofacitinib-treated patients had biopsies at baseline and at 4 and 24 weeks of treatment, with a later scalp biopsy in several patients.

Library prep was done by the immunoSEQ multiplex PCR assay. RNA was extracted from all samples and reverse transcribed into cDNA, which served as template for TCR sequencing. First-strand cDNA was synthesized with SuperScript III using a 2:1 mix of oligo-dT and random hexamers. Amplification bias was assessed with a synthetic immune receptor repertoire, and residual bias was removed computationally. Regarding the original processing steps: Raw reads were preprocessed to remove errors, and CDR3 was defined by IMGT conventions from the conserved cysteine to phenylalanine. Clonality was computed as 1 minus the Shannon entropy, with the entropy normalized by log2 of the number of productive unique TCRs. Scalp TCRbeta sequences were cross-referenced with sorted blood CD4 and CD8 repertoires so that the CD4 or CD8 identity of scalp clones could be inferred. Drawn from immuneACCESS, this table holds only the in-frame rearrangements with V and J called that TCRdb kept. Clones are partly lost; checked studies trace under half to an unresolved V gene and leave the rest unexplained. V and J calls and clone size are those listed in that table; D and trimming were worked out from the DNA. The sample table records under 70,000 clones; almost 97% of these occur just once. Jointly, the top ten make up 20% to 30% of the sample.

On the study overall, not on this receptor specifically: Compared with normal scalp, lesional scalp, particularly in alopecia totalis/universalis, had higher clonality and more expanded CD8+ clones, which suggests antigenic drive. Resident alphabeta T cells in normal human skin are also sequenced, complicating scalp TCR repertoire analysis, unlike mouse skin dominated by gammadelta T cells. TCR sequences shared between patients were less clear than in mice, possibly partly because of HLA diversity in the patient population.

From the germline V gene, CDR1 is LGHNA and CDR2 is YSLEER. V sheds 2 bases and J sheds 2 bases, leaving 7 bases between their ends. The CDR3 covers 14 residues, taking in both the cysteine and the phenylalanine. The kept DNA is CDR3 alone, 42 bases in frame from the first base. The rearranged chain carries TRBV4-3 and TRBJ2-1, with the D gene not clear enough to name. Sequences were derived from CD8+ T cells sorted from blood, sampled at week 0. The TCR sequence derives from a human donor with alopecia areata. The CDR3 protein: CASSQSATYNEQFF. The DNA sequence follows: TGCGCCAGCAGCCAATCAGCTACCTACAATGAGCAGTTCTTC.